This T cell receptor (beta chain) was captured by sequencing in a study of blood T cell repertoires in COVID-19. Study-level information: The origin of the acute and convalescent COVID-19 samples was the United States, Italy and Spain. Sources were T cells, B-cell-depleted T cells, or PBMCs; the material itself was cDNA or gDNA.

This clone was picked up one time. This CDR3 comprises 13 residues. V gave up 8 bases and J gave up 4 bases; unmatched junction bases: 4. In the original analysis: Amplification of reference gene primers was used by the study to estimate nucleated cell counts. TCRdb's table, derived via immunoSEQ multiplex PCR, lists solely in-frame clones and lacks some. V, J and clone size reflect that table, while D and trimming were determined from the DNA. The sample holds approximately 230,000 clones, around 84% seen once. This clonotype originated in a young man with active or convalescent COVID-19. This sequence joins TRBV12-3 or TRBV12-4 and TRBJ1-2; 10 bases are a match to TRBD1. The source material was peripheral blood. The CDR3: CASGTGVGYGYTF. The CDR3 nucleotides are TGTGCCAGCGGGACAGGGGTCGGCTATGGCTACACCTTC.